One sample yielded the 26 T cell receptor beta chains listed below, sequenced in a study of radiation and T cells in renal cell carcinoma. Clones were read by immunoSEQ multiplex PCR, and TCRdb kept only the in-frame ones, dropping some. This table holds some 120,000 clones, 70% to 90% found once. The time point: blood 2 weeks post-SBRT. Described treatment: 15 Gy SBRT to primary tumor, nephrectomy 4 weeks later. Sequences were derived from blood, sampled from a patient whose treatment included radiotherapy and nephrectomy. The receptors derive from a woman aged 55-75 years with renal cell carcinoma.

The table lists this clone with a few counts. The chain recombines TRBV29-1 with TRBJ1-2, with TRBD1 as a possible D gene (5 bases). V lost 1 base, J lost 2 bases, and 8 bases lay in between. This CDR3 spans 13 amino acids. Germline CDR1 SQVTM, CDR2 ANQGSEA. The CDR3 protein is CSVEGGENYGYTF. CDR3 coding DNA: TGCAGCGTTGAAGGGGGGGAGAACTATGGCTACACCTTC.

The CDR3 loop is CASRETGFSSGANVLTF. The CDR3 region has the DNA TGTGCCAGCAGGGAGACAGGGTTCAGCTCTGGGGCCAACGTCCTGACTTTC. The rearrangement links TRBV2 to TRBJ2-6; 7 bases align to TRBD1. The CDR3 runs 17 residues. From germline, CDR1 is SNHLY and CDR2 FYNNEI. Trimming cost V 6 bases and J 0 bases; bases outside gene matches: 8.

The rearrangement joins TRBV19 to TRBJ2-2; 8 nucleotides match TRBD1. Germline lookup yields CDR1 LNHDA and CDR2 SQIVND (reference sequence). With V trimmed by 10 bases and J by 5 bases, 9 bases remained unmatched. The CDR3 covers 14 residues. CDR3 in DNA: TGTGCCACTAGACGGACAGGGAGGACCGGGGAGCTGTTTTTT. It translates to CATRRTGRTGELFF.

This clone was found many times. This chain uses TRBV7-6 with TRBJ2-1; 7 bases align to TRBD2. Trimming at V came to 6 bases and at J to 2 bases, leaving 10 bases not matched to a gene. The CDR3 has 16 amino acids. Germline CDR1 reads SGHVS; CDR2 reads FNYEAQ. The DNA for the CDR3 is TGTGCCAGCAGTCTATGGGGGGGAAGGACCTACAATGAGCAGTTCTTC. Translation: CASSLWGGRTYNEQFF.

The CDR3 region is CASSMKAMGLGEQFF. The CDR3 DNA follows: TGTGCCAGCAGCATGAAGGCAATGGGGCTTGGTGAGCAGTTCTTC. The chain carries TRBV6-5 and TRBJ2-1; D possibly corresponds to TRBD1 (5 bases). Germline assignment: CDR1 MNHEY and CDR2 SVGAGI. The CDR3 contains 15 residues. V dropped 6 bases and J dropped 9 bases, with 21 bases sitting between them.

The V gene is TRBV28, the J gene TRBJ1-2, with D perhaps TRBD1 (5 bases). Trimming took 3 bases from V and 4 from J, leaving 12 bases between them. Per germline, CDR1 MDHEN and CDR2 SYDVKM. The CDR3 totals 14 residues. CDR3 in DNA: TGTGCCAGCAGTTTCTCCGACACAGGCTATGGCTACACCTTC. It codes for CASSFSDTGYGYTF.

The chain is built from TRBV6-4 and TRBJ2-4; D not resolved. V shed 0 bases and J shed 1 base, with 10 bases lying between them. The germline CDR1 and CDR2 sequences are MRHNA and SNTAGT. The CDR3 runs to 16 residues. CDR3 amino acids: CASSDSNGQAKNIQYF. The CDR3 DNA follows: TGTGCCAGCAGTGACTCGAACGGCCAGGCCAAAAACATTCAGTACTTC.

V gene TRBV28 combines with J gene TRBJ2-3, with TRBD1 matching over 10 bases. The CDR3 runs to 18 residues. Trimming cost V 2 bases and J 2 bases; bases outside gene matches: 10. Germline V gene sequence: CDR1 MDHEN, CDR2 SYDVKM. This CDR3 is CASSLPPPGQGHTDTQYF. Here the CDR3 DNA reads TGTGCCAGCAGTTTACCGCCCCCGGGACAGGGGCACACAGATACGCAGTATTTT.

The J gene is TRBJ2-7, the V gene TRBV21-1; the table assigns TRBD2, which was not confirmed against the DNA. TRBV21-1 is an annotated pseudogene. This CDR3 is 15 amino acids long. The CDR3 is CASSKTAGVKYEQYF. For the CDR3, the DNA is TGTGCCAGCAGCAAGACAGCGGGAGTAAAGTACGAGCAGTACTTC.

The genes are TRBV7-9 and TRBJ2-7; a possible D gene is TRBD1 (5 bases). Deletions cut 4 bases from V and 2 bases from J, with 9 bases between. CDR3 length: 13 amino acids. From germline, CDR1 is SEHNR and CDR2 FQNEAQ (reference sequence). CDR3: CASSSGWAYEQYF. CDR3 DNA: TGTGCCAGCAGCTCAGGGTGGGCCTACGAGCAGTACTTC.

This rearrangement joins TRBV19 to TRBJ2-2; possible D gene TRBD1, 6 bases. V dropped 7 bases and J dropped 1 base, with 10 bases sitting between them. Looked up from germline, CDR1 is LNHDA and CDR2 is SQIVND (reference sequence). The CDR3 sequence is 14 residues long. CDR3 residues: CASTPTGNTGELFF. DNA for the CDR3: TGTGCCAGTACTCCGACAGGGAACACCGGGGAGCTGTTTTTT.

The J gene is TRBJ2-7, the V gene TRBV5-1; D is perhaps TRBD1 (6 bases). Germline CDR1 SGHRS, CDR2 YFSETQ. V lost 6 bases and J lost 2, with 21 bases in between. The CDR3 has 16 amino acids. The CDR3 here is CASTPGGQGIAYEQYF. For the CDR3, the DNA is TGCGCCAGCACCCCCGGCGGGCAGGGGATCGCCTACGAGCAGTACTTC.

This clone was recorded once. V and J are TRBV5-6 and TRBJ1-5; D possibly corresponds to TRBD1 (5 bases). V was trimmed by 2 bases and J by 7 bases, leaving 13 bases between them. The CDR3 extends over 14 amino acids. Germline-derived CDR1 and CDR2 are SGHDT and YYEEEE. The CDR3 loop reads CASSFSFEGQPQHF. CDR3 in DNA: TGTGCCAGCAGCTTCTCGTTCGAGGGGCAGCCCCAGCATTTT.

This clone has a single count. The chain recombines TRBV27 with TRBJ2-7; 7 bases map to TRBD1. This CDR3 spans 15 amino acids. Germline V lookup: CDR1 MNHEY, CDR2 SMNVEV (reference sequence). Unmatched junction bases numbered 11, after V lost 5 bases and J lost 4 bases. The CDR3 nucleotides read TGTGCCAGCAGTCCCAAAGGGGGCCCGTATTACGAGCAGTACTTC. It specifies CASSPKGGPYYEQYF.

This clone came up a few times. DNA of the CDR3: TGTGCCAGCAGATTGAGGGGGCTCAGATCTTTCGGTACTTACGAGCAGTACTTC. It is translated as CASRLRGLRSFGTYEQYF. The V call is TRBV2, the J call TRBJ2-7, with TRBD1 matching 7 bases. Germline CDR1 SNHLY, CDR2 FYNNEI. The CDR3 spans 18 residues. Trimming removed 6 bases from V and 4 bases from J; junction bases left unmatched: 21.

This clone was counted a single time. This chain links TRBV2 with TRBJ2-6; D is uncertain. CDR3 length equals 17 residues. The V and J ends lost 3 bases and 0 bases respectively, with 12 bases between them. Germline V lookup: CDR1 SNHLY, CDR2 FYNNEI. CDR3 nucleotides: TGTGCCAGCAGTGATCCGGTGGTCAGCTCTGGGGCCAACGTCCTGACTTTC. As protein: CASSDPVVSSGANVLTF.

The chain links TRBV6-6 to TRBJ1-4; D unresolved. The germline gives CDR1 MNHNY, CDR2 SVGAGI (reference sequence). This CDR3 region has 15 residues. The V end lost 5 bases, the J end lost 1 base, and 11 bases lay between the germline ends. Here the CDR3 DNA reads TGTGCCAGCAGTCATGACGGACGAACTAATGAAAAACTGTTTTTT. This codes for CASSHDGRTNEKLFF.

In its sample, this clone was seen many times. CDR3 region: CASSASGETYEQYF. In nucleotides, the CDR3 is TGTGCCAGCAGCGCTAGCGGGGAGACCTACGAGCAGTACTTC. The chain is built from TRBV9 and TRBJ2-7; 9 nucleotides align to TRBD2. This CDR3 contains 14 residues. The germline CDR1 and CDR2 sequences are SGDLS and YYNGEE. With 3 bases clipped from V and 2 bases from J, the junction kept 3 bases outside the gene matches.

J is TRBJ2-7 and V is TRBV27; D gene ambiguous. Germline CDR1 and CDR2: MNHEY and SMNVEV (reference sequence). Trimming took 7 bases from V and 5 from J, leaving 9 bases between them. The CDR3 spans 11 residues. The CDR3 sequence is CASTPWNEQYF. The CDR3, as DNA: TGTGCCAGCACCCCCTGGAACGAGCAGTACTTC.

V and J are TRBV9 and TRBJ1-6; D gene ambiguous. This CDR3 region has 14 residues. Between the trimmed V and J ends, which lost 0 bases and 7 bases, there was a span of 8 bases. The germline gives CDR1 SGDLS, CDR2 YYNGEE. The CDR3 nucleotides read TGTGCCAGCAGCGTAGGAAGCCTAAATTCACCCCTCCACTTT. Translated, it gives CASSVGSLNSPLHF.

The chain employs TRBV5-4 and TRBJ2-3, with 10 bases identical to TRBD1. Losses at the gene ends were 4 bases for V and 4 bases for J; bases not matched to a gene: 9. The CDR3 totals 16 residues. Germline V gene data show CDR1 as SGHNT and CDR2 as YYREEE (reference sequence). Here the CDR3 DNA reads TGTGCCAGCAGCCAGCCGGGACAGGGGAGAGCAGATACGCAGTATTTT. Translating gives CASSQPGQGRADTQYF.

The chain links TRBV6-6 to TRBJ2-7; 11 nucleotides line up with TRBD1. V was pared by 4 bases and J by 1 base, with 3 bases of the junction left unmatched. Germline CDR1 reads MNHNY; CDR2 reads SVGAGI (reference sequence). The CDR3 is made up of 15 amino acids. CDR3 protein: CASSFGTGGSYEQYF. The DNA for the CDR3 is TGTGCCAGCAGTTTCGGGACAGGGGGGTCCTACGAGCAGTACTTC.

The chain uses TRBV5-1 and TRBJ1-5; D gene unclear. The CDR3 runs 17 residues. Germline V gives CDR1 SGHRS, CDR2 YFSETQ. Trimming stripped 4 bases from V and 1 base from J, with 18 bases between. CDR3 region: CASSPGRPLGSNQPQHF. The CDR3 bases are TGCGCCAGCAGCCCAGGACGACCCCTGGGGAGCAATCAGCCCCAGCATTTT.

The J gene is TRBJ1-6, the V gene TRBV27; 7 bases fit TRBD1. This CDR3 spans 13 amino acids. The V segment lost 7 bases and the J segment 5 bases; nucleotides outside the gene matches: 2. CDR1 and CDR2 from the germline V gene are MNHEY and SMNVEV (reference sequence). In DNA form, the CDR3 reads TGTGCCAGCACGGACAGGAATAATTCACCCCTCCACTTT. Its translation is CASTDRNNSPLHF.

The CDR3 sequence is CASSPGTFATNEKLFF. The CDR3 bases are TGCGCCAGCAGTCCCGGGACATTTGCAACTAATGAAAAACTGTTTTTT. This chain links TRBV5-1 with TRBJ1-4, with TRBD1 as a possible D gene (6 bases). This CDR3 region has 16 residues. The V gene's germline CDR1 is SGHRS and CDR2 YFSETQ. The V gene lost 5 bases and the J gene lost 0 bases, with 14 bases spanning the gap.

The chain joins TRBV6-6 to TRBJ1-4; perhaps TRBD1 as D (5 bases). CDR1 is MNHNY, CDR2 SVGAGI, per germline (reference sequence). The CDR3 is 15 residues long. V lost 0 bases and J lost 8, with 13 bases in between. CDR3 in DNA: TGTGCCAGCAGTTACTCGACCAGGGTGGGGGAAAAACTGTTTTTT. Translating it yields CASSYSTRVGEKLFF.